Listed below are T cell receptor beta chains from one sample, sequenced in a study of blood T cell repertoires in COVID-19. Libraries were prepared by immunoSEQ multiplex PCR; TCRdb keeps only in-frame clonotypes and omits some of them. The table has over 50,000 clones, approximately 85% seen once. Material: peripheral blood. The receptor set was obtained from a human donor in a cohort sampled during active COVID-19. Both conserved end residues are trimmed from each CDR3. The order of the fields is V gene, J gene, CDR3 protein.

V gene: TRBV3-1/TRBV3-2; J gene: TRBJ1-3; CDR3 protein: ASSQGAAGNTIY
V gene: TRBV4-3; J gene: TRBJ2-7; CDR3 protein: ASSQVWGDEQY
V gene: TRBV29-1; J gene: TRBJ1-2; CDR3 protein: SVITGADYGYT
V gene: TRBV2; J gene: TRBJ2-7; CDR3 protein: ASSDLNQAASYEQY
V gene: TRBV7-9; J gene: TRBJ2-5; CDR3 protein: ASSSHRGLAGGETQY
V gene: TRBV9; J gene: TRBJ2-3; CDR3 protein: ASSVGPSGGAANTQY
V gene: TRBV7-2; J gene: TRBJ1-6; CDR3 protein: ASSLGQGARNSPLH
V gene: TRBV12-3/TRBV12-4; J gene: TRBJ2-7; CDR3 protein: ASSLQGNYEQY
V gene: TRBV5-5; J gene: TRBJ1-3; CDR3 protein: ASSLRGISSGNTIY
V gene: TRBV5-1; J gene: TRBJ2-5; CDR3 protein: ASSGGDPRRETQY
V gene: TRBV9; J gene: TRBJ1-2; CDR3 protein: ASTSGEGAYGYT
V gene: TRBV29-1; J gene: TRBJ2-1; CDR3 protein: SVVRRSSYNEQF
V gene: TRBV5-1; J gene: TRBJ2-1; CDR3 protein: ASSPTVGSSYNEQF
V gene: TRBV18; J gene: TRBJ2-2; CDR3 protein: ASSLSRGTNTGELF
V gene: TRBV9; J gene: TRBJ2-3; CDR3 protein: ASSKTSYTDTQY
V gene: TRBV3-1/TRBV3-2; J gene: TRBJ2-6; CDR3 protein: ASSRGLAGSGANVLT
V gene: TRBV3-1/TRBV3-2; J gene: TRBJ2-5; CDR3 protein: ASSSLGETQY
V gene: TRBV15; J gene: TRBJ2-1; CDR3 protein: ATRTSGGANEQF
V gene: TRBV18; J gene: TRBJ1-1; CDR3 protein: ASSLTPQGEAF
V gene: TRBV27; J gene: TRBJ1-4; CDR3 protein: ASSRQLVSEKLF
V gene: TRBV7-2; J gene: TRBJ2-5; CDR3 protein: ASSLGSGGAEKTQY
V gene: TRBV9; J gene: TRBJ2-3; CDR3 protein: ASSVASGGPRTDTQY
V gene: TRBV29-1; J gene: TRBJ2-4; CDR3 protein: SVEFFTGGKNIQY
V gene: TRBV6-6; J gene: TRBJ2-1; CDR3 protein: ASRISSAGGSNEQF
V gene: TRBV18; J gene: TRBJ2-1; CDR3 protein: ASSPQGTSGNNEQF
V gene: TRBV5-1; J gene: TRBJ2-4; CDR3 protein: ASSLRGGAKNIQY
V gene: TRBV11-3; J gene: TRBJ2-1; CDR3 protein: ASSRGLSSYNEQF
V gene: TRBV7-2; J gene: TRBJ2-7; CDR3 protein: ASSRTGGPYEQY
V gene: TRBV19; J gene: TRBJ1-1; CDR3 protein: ASSGDRGLGAF
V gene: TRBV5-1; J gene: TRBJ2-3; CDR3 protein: ASSPIAGGIRGRTDTQY
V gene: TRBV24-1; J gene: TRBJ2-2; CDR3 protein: ATSRGLNTGELF
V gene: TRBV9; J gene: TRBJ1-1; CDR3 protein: ASSGDRGCEAF